This record covers a single T cell receptor (beta chain). Its antigen remains unidentified. No per-base quality is available; no much larger clone lies one base away. The source of the sample is a study of technical replicates of blood from a handful of donors listed by TCRdb under 2017. The library was built by means of the immunoSEQ multiplex PCR assay. Sourced from immuneACCESS, this table was stored by TCRdb with only in-frame sequences that have V and J called. A share of the clones is absent; for the studies checked, an unresolved V gene accounts for under half, and the remainder has no known explanation. The sample profile shows some 15,000 clones; about 85% of them were found once. The ten largest clonotypes hold under 14% of the sample. Based on the germline V gene, the CDR1 and CDR2 sequences are SNHLY and FYNNEI. From V the trimming removes 0 bases and from J it removes 7 bases, while the gene matches leave 9 bases of the junction unaccounted for. The CDR3 holds 16 amino acids from the cysteine to the phenylalanine. Only the CDR3 DNA stays, 48 bases, in frame from base 1.

The origin of this receptor is a human donor in good health. Material for sequencing was PBMCs. The sequence joins TRBV2 to TRBJ2-4, with TRBD1 identical over 7 junction bases. The sequenced DNA is TGTGCCAGCAGTGAAGCGGGACAGTCTCCGTACAACATTCAGTACTTC. Protein translation: CASSEAGQSPYNIQYF.